The next 17 T cell receptor beta chains were all read from a single sample in a study of T-cell reconstitution after alpha-beta-depleted transplantation in children. Preparing the TCRbeta library involved the use of unique molecular identifiers. Via MiXCR, TCRdb re-called the PCR reads, giving one row per CDR3 protein. The table records 100,000 to 120,000 distinct CDR3 sequences, about 9.3% of them present only once. The sequencing used PBMCs from the stem cell graft donor, collected from the stem cell graft. All receptors come from a human donor who donated a stem cell graft to a child with acute lymphoblastic leukemia.

This clonotype was seen at least ten times. The V and J genes are TRBV3-1 and TRBJ2-3, with 12 bases that match TRBD2. After removal of 2 bases from V and 0 bases from J, the junction contained 3 bases not matched to a gene. Germline CDR1 is LGHDT and CDR2 is YNNKEL (reference sequence). There are 17 residues in the CDR3. In DNA, the CDR3 is TGTGCCAGCAGCCAACACGGGACTAGCGGGAGCACAGATACGCAGTATTTT. It codes for CASSQHGTSGSTDTQYF.

This clonotype has a count of ten or more. V usage is TRBV5-1 and J usage is TRBJ2-2; D is perhaps TRBD1 or TRBD2 (5 bases each). In germline, CDR1 is SGHRS, CDR2 YFSETQ. The V gene lost 0 bases and the J gene lost 6 bases, with 12 bases spanning the gap. The CDR3 is made up of 15 amino acids. CDR3 in amino acids: CASSLEGPQSGELFF. DNA of the CDR3: TGCGCCAGCAGCTTGGAGGGACCCCAGTCCGGGGAGCTGTTTTTT.

This clonotype was seen a handful of times. The chain has TRBV4-3 and TRBJ1-4, with 10 bases lining up with TRBD1. V gave up 4 bases and J gave up 3 bases; unmatched junction bases: 8. Germline V CDR1 and CDR2: LGHNA, YSLEER. The length of the CDR3 is 17 residues. CDR3 bases: TGCGCCAGCAGCCGAACCGTCGGGACAGGGGCTAATGAAAAACTGTTTTTT. It is translated as CASSRTVGTGANEKLFF.

In this sample, this clonotype turned up a few times. The J gene is TRBJ2-7, the V gene TRBV7-2; D is perhaps TRBD1 or TRBD2 (5 bases each). V was trimmed by 5 bases and J by 0 bases, leaving 20 bases between them. In germline, CDR1 is SGHTA, CDR2 FQGNSA. CDR3 length: 17 amino acids. As DNA, the CDR3 is TGTGCCAGCAGCCTTGCTAGTGGGGGAGTGAGCTCCTACGAGCAGTACTTC. Its translation: CASSLASGGVSSYEQYF.

This clonotype was detected many times. The V call is TRBV3-1, the J call TRBJ2-2; TRBD1 agrees at 8 bases. This CDR3 region has 17 residues. Per the germline V gene, CDR1 is LGHDT and CDR2 is YNNKEL (reference sequence). Trimming took 5 bases from V and 4 from J; bases not matched to a gene: 12. This chain's CDR3 is CASSSPKQGALTGELFF. The CDR3 region has the DNA TGTGCCAGCAGCTCCCCCAAGCAGGGGGCGCTCACCGGGGAGCTGTTTTTT.

This clonotype was seen ten or more times. The V gene is TRBV5-1, the J gene TRBJ1-2; D remains unclear. The V gene lost 4 bases and the J gene lost 8 bases, with 12 bases spanning the gap. The germline V gene has CDR1 SGHRS and CDR2 YFSETQ. This CDR3 region has 12 residues. The CDR3 sequence: CASSRHSGGYTF. CDR3 DNA: TGCGCCAGCAGCCGACACTCCGGGGGCTACACCTTC.

The chain carries TRBV10-2 and TRBJ2-7; D is undetermined. The CDR3 is 14 amino acids. Trimming stripped 4 bases from V and 0 bases from J, with 10 bases between. Germline V gives CDR1 WSHSY, CDR2 SAAADI. CDR3 in amino acids: CASSGGINSYEQYF. DNA for the CDR3: TGCGCCAGCAGTGGTGGGATTAACTCCTACGAGCAGTACTTC.

This clonotype has ten or more counts. This sequence joins TRBV5-1 and TRBJ2-5; D might be TRBD1 or TRBD2, each matching 6 bases. From germline, CDR1 is SGHRS and CDR2 YFSETQ. The CDR3 spans 15 residues. The ends were cut back, 1 base at V and 0 bases at J, with 10 bases in the middle. The CDR3 sequence: CASSLSGAHQETQYF. CDR3 in DNA: TGCGCCAGCAGCTTGTCGGGGGCCCACCAAGAGACCCAGTACTTC.

At least ten counts were recorded for this clonotype. The rearrangement links TRBV12-3 or TRBV12-4 to TRBJ1-2; 9 bases are a match to TRBD1. With 3 bases clipped from V and 5 bases from J, the junction kept 4 bases outside the gene matches. The length of the CDR3 is 14 residues. The DNA of the CDR3 is TGTGCCAGCAGTTTTTGGGACAGGGAGTATGGCTACACCTTC. It encodes CASSFWDREYGYTF.

This clonotype has at least ten counts. This sequence joins TRBV7-9 and TRBJ2-3; TRBD1 is a possible D gene (5 bases). Germline V gene sequence: CDR1 SEHNR, CDR2 FQNEAQ (reference sequence). This CDR3 spans 12 amino acids. V was trimmed by 8 bases and J by 2 bases, leaving 8 bases between them. The CDR3 spells CASGANTDTQYF. CDR3 DNA sequence: TGTGCCAGCGGGGCAAACACAGATACGCAGTATTTT.

This clonotype was observed at least ten times. The J gene is TRBJ2-5, the V gene TRBV29-1; D might be TRBD1 (6 bases). V was cut by 5 bases and J by 5 bases, with 12 bases left in between. The CDR3 is 12 residues long. In germline, CDR1 is SQVTM, CDR2 ANQGSEA. CDR3 nucleotide sequence: TGCAGCGTTAACCAGGGGAAGGAGACCCAGTACTTC. Its protein product is CSVNQGKETQYF.

There are many counts of this clonotype. The chain employs TRBV27 and TRBJ1-5, with 7 bases that match TRBD1. Germline loops: CDR1 MNHEY, CDR2 SMNVEV (reference sequence). J lost 0 bases, V lost 5 bases, and 13 bases had no gene match. The CDR3 runs to 18 residues. CDR3 nucleotide sequence: TGTGCCAGCAGTCCATGGGTGACAGGGATGTATAGCAATCAGCCCCAGCATTTT. Translation: CASSPWVTGMYSNQPQHF.

In this sample, this clonotype turned up many times. The chain carries TRBV19 and TRBJ1-2; D is undetermined. Between the trimmed V and J ends, which lost 2 bases and 8 bases, there was a span of 6 bases. The CDR3 extends over 11 amino acids. From germline, CDR1 is LNHDA and CDR2 SQIVND (reference sequence). The CDR3 sequence is CASSISGGYTF. The CDR3 DNA reads TGTGCCAGTAGTATATCAGGCGGCTACACCTTC. Together with reference TRBV19 and TRBJ1-2, the CDR3 gives the full variable domain: DGGITQSPKYLFRKEGQNVTLSCEQNLNHDAMYWYRQDPGQGLRLIYYSQIVNDFQKGDIAEGYSVSREKKESFPLTVTSAQKNPTAFYLCASSISGGYTFGSGTRLTVV.

The J gene is TRBJ1-2, the V gene TRBV5-1, with TRBD1 as a possible D gene (5 bases). The CDR3 is made up of 17 amino acids. The V and J ends lost 2 bases and 6 bases respectively, with 23 bases between them. Germline values: CDR1 SGHRS, CDR2 YFSETQ. CDR3 nucleotide sequence: TGCGCCAGCAGCTTTACCTTCGGGAGGGGTCTCTTGGATGGCTACACCTTC. It encodes CASSFTFGRGLLDGYTF.

The table lists this clonotype with many counts. The rearrangement joins TRBV15 to TRBJ1-3; TRBD1 is a possible D gene (6 bases). Per germline, CDR1 LNHNV and CDR2 YYDKDF (reference sequence). V was shortened by 0 bases and J by 3 bases, with 15 bases between the two germline ends. The CDR3 sequence is 17 residues long. CDR3 bases: TGTGCCACCAGCAGAGATAGAGGGGGAGGTCGTGGAAACACCATATATTTT. Amino acid sequence: CATSRDRGGGRGNTIYF.

This clonotype was observed many times. This CDR3 reads CASRRGPSTYEQYF. The CDR3 coding sequence is TGTGCCAGCAGGCGGGGGCCTTCAACCTACGAGCAGTACTTC. The rearrangement joins TRBV7-2 to TRBJ2-7, with a possible D match to TRBD2 (7 bases). The V and J ends lost 6 bases and 2 bases respectively, with 14 bases between them. The V gene's germline CDR1 is SGHTA and CDR2 FQGNSA. This CDR3 comprises 14 residues.

This clonotype was picked up many times. The gene calls are TRBV9 and TRBJ2-1, with D tentatively TRBD2 (6 bases). V was cut by 2 bases and J by 5 bases, with 8 bases left in between. This CDR3 has 13 residues. CDR1 and CDR2 from the germline V gene are SGDLS and YYNGEE. The CDR3 loop is CASSVAGHNEQFF. CDR3 in DNA: TGTGCCAGCAGCGTCGCGGGACACAATGAGCAGTTCTTC.